A single sample is the source of the 19 T cell receptor beta chains below, sequenced in a study of T-cell reconstitution after alpha-beta-depleted transplantation in children. TCRbeta library preparation incorporated unique molecular identifiers. One entry per CDR3 protein results from TCRdb running MiXCR on the PCR reads. The profile covers about 610,000 distinct CDR3 sequences, with roughly 10% appearing a single time and 4% taken by the ten largest. The source was PBMCs from the stem cell graft donor, collected from the stem cell graft. These receptors all come from a human donor who donated a stem cell graft to a child with acute myeloid leukemia.

This clonotype occurred a few times. The rearrangement joins TRBV29-1 to TRBJ1-5; D unresolved. This CDR3 is built from 13 residues. In germline, CDR1 is SQVTM, CDR2 ANQGSEA. V was pared by 4 bases and J by 0 bases, with 7 bases between. The CDR3 is CSVAGPSNQPQHF. The CDR3 DNA is TGCAGCGTTGCCGGACCTAGCAATCAGCCCCAGCATTTT. Looking up the rest from reference TRBV29-1 and TRBJ1-5 gives the full variable domain: SAVISQKPSRDICQRGTSLTIQCQVDSQVTMMFWYRQQPGQSLTLIATANQGSEATYESGFVIDKFPISRPNLTFSTLTVSNMSPEDSSIYLCSVAGPSNQPQHFGDGTRLSIL.

Only a few counts were recorded for this clonotype. The CDR3 here is CASSIGRREETQYF. Here the CDR3 DNA reads TGTGCCAGTAGTATTGGGCGTCGGGAGGAGACCCAGTACTTC. The J gene is TRBJ2-5, the V gene TRBV19; D perhaps matches TRBD2 (6 bases). V dropped 3 bases and J dropped 5 bases, with 13 bases sitting between them. Germline lookup yields CDR1 LNHDA and CDR2 SQIVND (reference sequence). CDR3 size: 14 residues.

This clonotype has a handful of counts. This chain joins TRBV6-5 and TRBJ2-3; 8 bases fit TRBD1. Germline V lookup: CDR1 MNHEY, CDR2 SVGAGI. V lost 6 bases, J lost 4 bases, and 18 bases stayed unmatched. The length of the CDR3 is 18 residues. CDR3 residues: CASRPLGVGAGGPDTQYF. CDR3 nucleotide sequence: TGTGCCAGCAGGCCATTAGGGGTTGGGGCAGGGGGCCCAGATACGCAGTATTTT.

This clonotype has just a few counts. V is TRBV5-1 and J is TRBJ2-2, with 10 bases that match TRBD1. The germline CDR1 and CDR2 sequences are SGHRS and YFSETQ. The ends lost 1 base at V and 4 bases at J; junction bases unmatched: 4. This CDR3 is 16 amino acids long. The chain's CDR3 is CASSLYGTGVTGELFF. DNA of the CDR3: TGCGCCAGCAGCTTGTACGGGACAGGGGTCACCGGGGAGCTGTTTTTT.

This chain connects TRBV7-9 to TRBJ2-5; no clear D gene. Between the trimmed V and J ends, which lost 1 base and 1 base, there was a span of 7 bases. The CDR3 is 14 amino acids. Germline V gene sequence: CDR1 SEHNR, CDR2 FQNEAQ (reference sequence). The chain's CDR3 is CASSLEVSQETQYF. The CDR3 nucleotides are TGTGCCAGCAGCTTAGAAGTCAGCCAAGAGACCCAGTACTTC.

The J gene is TRBJ2-3, the V gene TRBV5-1, with a tentative D call TRBD2 (6 bases). Germline V gene lookup returns CDR1 SGHRS and CDR2 YFSETQ. The V end lost 4 bases, the J end lost 0 bases, and 15 bases lay between the germline ends. The CDR3 is made up of 16 amino acids. The CDR3 bases are TGCGCCAGCAGCCCTCAACTACGGGGGAGCACAGATACGCAGTATTTT. Its translation is CASSPQLRGSTDTQYF.

Only a few counts were recorded for this clonotype. V is TRBV29-1 and J is TRBJ2-4; 7 bases agree with TRBD1. CDR3 length: 12 residues. Trimming at V came to 6 bases and at J to 8 bases, leaving 7 bases not matched to a gene. Per germline, CDR1 SQVTM and CDR2 ANQGSEA. The DNA of the CDR3 is TGCAGCGTCCTGACAGGGTTGGACATTCAGTACTTC. It specifies CSVLTGLDIQYF.

This clonotype was seen more than once but under ten times. The gene calls are TRBV24-1 and TRBJ2-3; D is undetermined. V lost 5 bases and J 0 bases, leaving 5 bases between the germline ends. The CDR3 covers 13 residues. CDR1 KGHDR and CDR2 SFDVKD come from the germline V gene. CDR3 in amino acids: CATSVPSTDTQYF. CDR3 in DNA: TGTGCCACCAGTGTGCCCAGCACAGATACGCAGTATTTT.

This clonotype was seen ten or more times. This chain connects TRBV29-1 to TRBJ1-2, with TRBD1 identical over 9 bases. The CDR3 is made up of 11 amino acids. Germline values: CDR1 SQVTM, CDR2 ANQGSEA. Trimming cost V 7 bases and J 6 bases; bases outside gene matches: 3. The CDR3 here is CSGTGGDGYTF. For the CDR3, the DNA is TGCAGCGGTACAGGGGGCGATGGCTACACCTTC. Looking up the rest from reference TRBV29-1 and TRBJ1-2 gives the full variable domain: SAVISQKPSRDICQRGTSLTIQCQVDSQVTMMFWYRQQPGQSLTLIATANQGSEATYESGFVIDKFPISRPNLTFSTLTVSNMSPEDSSIYLCSGTGGDGYTFGSGTRLTVV.

This clonotype was picked up many times. The chain employs TRBV28 and TRBJ2-2; 7 positions match TRBD2. Germline V gene data show CDR1 as MDHEN and CDR2 as SYDVKM. The CDR3 extends over 16 amino acids. Germline trimming cut 4 bases from V and 4 bases from J; bases unmatched to any gene: 9. The CDR3 DNA reads as TGTGCCAGCAGTTCTAGCGGAATTATAGGCACCGGGGAGCTGTTTTTT. Translated: CASSSSGIIGTGELFF.

The J gene is TRBJ2-4, the V gene TRBV7-2; 9 bases are shared with TRBD2. The junction had 18 bases not matched to a gene; V was cut back by 0 bases and J by 15 bases. CDR3 size: 17 residues. Germline V gene data show CDR1 as SGHTA and CDR2 as FQGNSA. For the CDR3, the DNA is TGTGCCAGCAGCTTAGCCGGCGCCGCCGGGACTAGCTCGGTAGCGTACTTC. Amino acid sequence: CASSLAGAAGTSSVAYF.

This CDR3 is CASSPVAGVETQYF. The CDR3 DNA is TGTGCCAGCAGCCCTGTAGCGGGGGTAGAGACCCAGTACTTC. The chain employs TRBV7-2 and TRBJ2-5; TRBD2 matches at 9 bases. V trimming: 5 bases; J trimming: 4 bases; junction bases outside the gene matches: 5. The CDR3 consists of 14 residues. Germline-derived CDR1 and CDR2 are SGHTA and FQGNSA.

This clonotype has more than one count but fewer than ten. V is TRBV6-2 or TRBV6-3 and J is TRBJ2-3; D possibly corresponds to TRBD2 (5 bases). Per the germline V gene, CDR1 is MNHEY and CDR2 is SVGEGT. The CDR3 is 12 amino acids. The V and J ends lost 6 bases and 5 bases respectively, with 9 bases between them. CDR3 sequence reads: CASSIRGDTQYF. CDR3 bases: TGTGCCAGCAGCATCCGGGGAGATACGCAGTATTTT.

This clonotype was seen many times. The rearrangement joins TRBV7-2 to TRBJ2-3; D remains ambiguous. This CDR3 has 15 amino acids. Trimming shortened V by 4 bases and J by 0 bases, and 11 bases separated the two germline ends. Germline CDR1 is SGHTA and CDR2 is FQGNSA. CDR3 loop: CASSSSGASTDTQYF. The DNA of the CDR3 is TGTGCCAGCAGCTCATCAGGAGCTAGCACAGATACGCAGTATTTT.

This clonotype was counted only a few times. The chain recombines TRBV28 with TRBJ2-4, with 7 bases fitting TRBD2. The V gene end was trimmed by 10 bases and the J gene end by 5 bases; junction bases not matched to a gene: 2. The CDR3 is 11 amino acids. Germline-derived CDR1 and CDR2 are MDHEN and SYDVKM. The CDR3 is CATRGENIQYF. CDR3 bases: TGTGCCACCCGGGGGGAAAACATTCAGTACTTC.

The chain links TRBV6-5 to TRBJ2-3; possibly TRBD2 for D (5 bases). Germline values: CDR1 MNHEY, CDR2 SVGAGI. V lost 7 bases to trimming and J lost 4 bases, with 18 bases between them. This CDR3 spans 15 amino acids. CDR3 DNA: TGTGCCAGCAATTCTTACCCGCGAGCGGCAGATACGCAGTATTTT. Its translation: CASNSYPRAADTQYF.

This clonotype was seen many times. The chain uses TRBV19 and TRBJ2-1; 7 nucleotides line up with TRBD2. Germline CDR1 is LNHDA and CDR2 is SQIVND (reference sequence). This CDR3 comprises 14 residues. V was pared by 7 bases and J by 9 bases, with 12 bases of the junction left unmatched. The CDR3 region is CASIQIAGASEQFF. The DNA of the CDR3 is TGTGCCAGTATACAGATAGCGGGTGCAAGTGAGCAGTTCTTC. Full variable domain (missing parts from reference TRBV19 and TRBJ2-1): DGGITQSPKYLFRKEGQNVTLSCEQNLNHDAMYWYRQDPGQGLRLIYYSQIVNDFQKGDIAEGYSVSREKKESFPLTVTSAQKNPTAFYLCASIQIAGASEQFFGPGTRLTVL.

This chain links TRBV3-1 with TRBJ1-1; perhaps TRBD1 as D (6 bases). Germline loops: CDR1 LGHDT, CDR2 YNNKEL (reference sequence). V was pared by 4 bases and J by 5 bases, with 14 bases between. The CDR3 loop spans 14 amino acids. In DNA, the CDR3 is TGTGCCAGCAGCCCAAGTGGGGGCAGGACTGAAGCTTTCTTT. It yields the protein CASSPSGGRTEAFF.

The table lists this clonotype with many counts. The chain uses TRBV5-4 and TRBJ1-3, with 8 bases that match TRBD1. There are 16 residues in the CDR3. From germline, CDR1 is SGHNT and CDR2 YYREEE (reference sequence). The V segment lost 4 bases and the J segment 3 bases; nucleotides outside the gene matches: 9. The CDR3, as DNA: TGTGCCAGCAGCATATCGACAGGGGCTGGTGGAAACACCATATATTTT. It translates to CASSISTGAGGNTIYF. Supplemented by reference TRBV5-4 and TRBJ1-3, the full variable domain reads ETGVTQSPTHLIKTRGQQVTLRCSSQSGHNTVSWYQQALGQGPQFIFQYYREEENGRGNFPPRFSGLQFPNYSSELNVNALELDDSALYLCASSISTGAGGNTIYFGEGSWLTVV.